The 26 T cell receptor beta chains presented below share a single source sample, sequenced in a study of CD8 T cells in Susac syndrome. An input of about 0.5 to 1 ug of RNA was subjected to reverse transcription using random hexamers. Each CDR3 protein gets one entry after TCRdb re-called the immunoSEQ multiplex PCR reads with MiXCR. The table has roughly 130,000 distinct CDR3 sequences, roughly 95% seen once. The sequencing sample was made of CD4+ T cells from PBMCs. These receptor sequences come from a human donor with Susac syndrome.

The V and J genes are TRBV5-5 and TRBJ2-1, with D perhaps TRBD1 or TRBD2 (6 bases each). Germline V gene sequence: CDR1 SGHKS, CDR2 YYEKEE (reference sequence). V lost 1 base and J 0 bases, leaving 11 bases between the germline ends. CDR3 length equals 16 residues. The CDR3 DNA reads TGTGCCAGCAGCTTGAGGGGGGACCTCTCCTACAATGAGCAGTTCTTC. Protein sequence: CASSLRGDLSYNEQFF.

The V and J genes are TRBV20-1 and TRBJ2-2; D perhaps matches TRBD2 (5 bases). V was pared by 2 bases and J by 5 bases, with 6 bases between. CDR1 is DFQATT and CDR2 is SNEGSKA in the germline V gene (reference sequence). This CDR3 contains 12 residues. The CDR3 is CSARSGTGELFF. Here the CDR3 DNA reads TGCAGTGCTAGATCGGGAACCGGGGAGCTGTTTTTT.

The chain links TRBV5-4 to TRBJ2-1; D tentatively reads TRBD1 or TRBD2 (5 bases each). Per germline, CDR1 SGHNT and CDR2 YYREEE (reference sequence). The CDR3 contains 13 residues. The V end lost 9 bases, the J end lost 10 bases, and 20 bases lay between the germline ends. CDR3 DNA: TGTGCCAACAGACCCCACGGGGCCAGAGAGCAGTTCTTC. It translates to CANRPHGAREQFF.

The chain employs TRBV30 and TRBJ1-4; 8 nucleotides agree with TRBD1. The junction had 15 bases not matched to a gene; V was cut back by 3 bases and J by 6 bases. Germline V lookup: CDR1 GTSNPN, CDR2 SVGIG (reference sequence). The CDR3 loop spans 17 amino acids. The CDR3, as DNA: TGTGCCTGGAGACCGACAGGGGCAGGAAGAAGTCATGAAAAACTGTTTTTT. Its translation: CAWRPTGAGRSHEKLFF.

This clonotype is a singleton in its sample. The chain recombines TRBV24-1 with TRBJ2-7; no definite D call. There are 12 residues in the CDR3. V was trimmed by 4 bases and J by 6 bases, leaving 9 bases between them. The V gene's germline CDR1 is KGHDR and CDR2 SFDVKD. The CDR3 reads CATSDLNTEQYF. In nucleotides, the CDR3 is TGTGCCACCAGTGACCTCAATACCGAGCAGTACTTC.

The V gene is TRBV6-6, the J gene TRBJ2-3; D is uncertain. The germline V gene has CDR1 MNHNY and CDR2 SVGAGI (reference sequence). V lost 0 bases and J lost 5, with 3 bases in between. The CDR3 spans 12 residues. As DNA, the CDR3 is TGTGCCAGCAGTTACTCGATAGATACGCAGTATTTT. Its protein is CASSYSIDTQYF.

As DNA, the CDR3 is TGCGCCAGCAGCCACCCAGGGGGCGAGACCCAGTACTTC. Translating it yields CASSHPGGETQYF. The chain carries TRBV5-1 and TRBJ2-5, with TRBD1 matching 8 bases. V gave up 4 bases and J gave up 5 bases; unmatched junction bases: 4. Germline CDR1 SGHRS, CDR2 YFSETQ. The CDR3 runs 13 residues.

The genes are TRBV18 and TRBJ2-7; 9 bases line up with TRBD1. Per germline, CDR1 KGHSH and CDR2 LQKENI. The V gene end was trimmed by 6 bases and the J gene end by 2 bases; junction bases not matched to a gene: 5. This CDR3 contains 14 residues. The CDR3 protein is CASSRDRATYEQYF. The DNA for the CDR3 is TGTGCCAGCTCCCGGGACAGGGCCACCTACGAGCAGTACTTC.

This rearrangement joins TRBV28 to TRBJ1-1; D unresolved. The CDR3 length is 13 residues. Trimming removed 11 bases from V and 4 bases from J, with 17 bases in between. Germline V lookup: CDR1 MDHEN, CDR2 SYDVKM. CDR3 loop: CALSLLPSTEAFF. The DNA of the CDR3 is TGTGCCCTGAGTCTCCTCCCAAGCACTGAAGCTTTCTTT.

J is TRBJ2-1 and V is TRBV9, with D possibly being TRBD2 (5 bases). The V and J ends lost 0 bases and 5 bases respectively, with 12 bases between them. The CDR3 runs 15 residues. Per germline, CDR1 SGDLS and CDR2 YYNGEE. The CDR3 protein is CASSVAPTRDNEQFF. DNA for the CDR3: TGTGCCAGCAGCGTAGCCCCAACTAGAGACAATGAGCAGTTCTTC. Based on the CDR3 plus reference TRBV9 and TRBJ2-1, the full variable domain is DSGVTQTPKHLITATGQRVTLRCSPRSGDLSVYWYQQSLDQGLQFLIQYYNGEERAKGNILERFSAQQFPDLHSELNLSSLELGDSALYFCASSVAPTRDNEQFFGPGTRLTVL.

The chain is built from TRBV3-1 and TRBJ1-1, with D maybe TRBD1 (6 bases). The V gene lost 4 bases and the J gene lost 5 bases, with 14 bases spanning the gap. The CDR3 has 14 amino acids. Per germline, CDR1 LGHDT and CDR2 YNNKEL (reference sequence). The CDR3 nucleotides read TGTGCCAGCAGCCGCCAAGGACAGAAGACTGAAGCTTTCTTT. Its protein is CASSRQGQKTEAFF.

The chain combines TRBV11-2 with TRBJ2-1; unclear D gene. V dropped 4 bases and J dropped 8 bases, with 6 bases sitting between them. This CDR3 comprises 11 residues. Germline CDR1 and CDR2: SGHAT and FQNNGV. CDR3 nucleotides: TGTGCCAGCAGCTGGACCCATGAGCAGTTCTTC. It translates to CASSWTHEQFF.

The genes are TRBV7-8 and TRBJ1-1; 7 nucleotides line up with TRBD1. This CDR3 comprises 19 residues. The V segment lost 0 bases and the J segment 0 bases; nucleotides outside the gene matches: 13. The germline gives CDR1 SGHVS, CDR2 FQNEAQ. This CDR3 reads CASSLAWGPGGQMNTEAFF. The CDR3 nucleotides are TGTGCCAGCAGCTTAGCCTGGGGCCCGGGGGGACAGATGAACACTGAAGCTTTCTTT.

This rearrangement joins TRBV27 to TRBJ2-3; 9 nucleotides match TRBD2. V lost 2 bases and J lost 3; bases outside the gene matches: 6. Germline V gives CDR1 MNHEY, CDR2 SMNVEV (reference sequence). The CDR3 is 16 amino acids. CDR3 amino acids: CASSLQAGGPTDTQYF. CDR3 bases: TGTGCCAGCAGTTTACAGGCGGGAGGGCCAACAGATACGCAGTATTTT.

A single count supports this clonotype. This rearrangement joins TRBV30 to TRBJ2-1; no definite D call. From germline, CDR1 is GTSNPN and CDR2 SVGIG (reference sequence). The CDR3 is 11 amino acids. Trimming removed 5 bases from V and 6 bases from J, with 8 bases in between. The CDR3 sequence is CAWGFRNEQFF. DNA for the CDR3: TGTGCCTGGGGCTTTCGCAATGAGCAGTTCTTC.

The chain couples TRBV27 to TRBJ2-3; 15 positions match TRBD2. The V segment lost 4 bases and the J segment 4 bases; nucleotides outside the gene matches: 0. The germline V gene encodes CDR1 MNHEY and CDR2 SMNVEV (reference sequence). The CDR3 runs 15 residues. The DNA for the CDR3 is TGTGCCAGCAGTTGGACTAGCGGGAGGGCAGATACGCAGTATTTT. It is translated as CASSWTSGRADTQYF.

The rearrangement joins TRBV6-6 to TRBJ2-1; D unresolved. Germline CDR1 MNHNY, CDR2 SVGAGI (reference sequence). Trimming stripped 6 bases from V and 4 bases from J, with 10 bases between. This CDR3 comprises 13 residues. Written as DNA, the CDR3 is TGTGCCAGCAGCCCGGACGAGTACAATGAGCAGTTCTTC. Its translation: CASSPDEYNEQFF.

This rearrangement joins TRBV27 to TRBJ2-7; D might be TRBD2 (6 bases). The V and J ends lost 4 bases and 1 base respectively, with 11 bases between them. This CDR3 region has 14 residues. Germline V CDR1 and CDR2: MNHEY, SMNVEV (reference sequence). The CDR3 nucleotides are TGTGCCAGCAGTTCTGGGACTTGGTCCTACGAGCAGTACTTC. Amino acids: CASSSGTWSYEQYF.

This chain links TRBV25-1 with TRBJ2-1; 7 bases line up with TRBD2. The V gene end was trimmed by 6 bases and the J gene end by 8 bases; junction bases not matched to a gene: 7. Germline V CDR1 and CDR2: MGHDK, SYGVNS. CDR3 length: 13 amino acids. The CDR3 sequence is CASSGGGSDEQFF. In nucleotides, the CDR3 is TGTGCCAGCAGCGGCGGCGGGAGTGATGAGCAGTTCTTC.

This chain's CDR3 is CASSFGLQGNTGELFF. As DNA, the CDR3 is TGTGCCAGCAGCTTCGGTTTGCAGGGTAACACCGGGGAGCTGTTTTTT. The rearrangement links TRBV5-6 to TRBJ2-2, with TRBD1 as a possible D gene (5 bases). This CDR3 comprises 16 residues. Trimming took off 2 bases at V and 2 bases at J, with 13 bases between the two ends. Germline V gives CDR1 SGHDT, CDR2 YYEEEE.

The V and J genes are TRBV30 and TRBJ2-1; D is perhaps TRBD2 (6 bases). V shed 4 bases and J shed 2 bases, with 15 bases lying between them. Germline assignment: CDR1 GTSNPN and CDR2 SVGIG (reference sequence). This CDR3 is built from 15 residues. The CDR3 region is CAWTVGGRTYNEQFF. The DNA of the CDR3 is TGTGCCTGGACCGTGGGGGGACGTACCTACAATGAGCAGTTCTTC.

The CDR3 DNA reads as TGTGCCAGCAGTTTAGAGGGGCCGAACACCGGGGAGCTGTTTTTT. It is translated as CASSLEGPNTGELFF. The chain has TRBV27 and TRBJ2-2; D is perhaps TRBD1 or TRBD2 (5 bases each). Germline CDR1 reads MNHEY; CDR2 reads SMNVEV (reference sequence). The CDR3 runs 15 residues. V was clipped by 2 bases and J by 0 bases, with 7 bases between them.

The chain employs TRBV15 and TRBJ1-1; D is unclear. The germline V and J ends were trimmed by 0 bases and 5 bases, with 7 bases remaining between them. Per the germline V gene, CDR1 is LNHNV and CDR2 is YYDKDF (reference sequence). This CDR3 is built from 13 residues. The CDR3 loop is CATSRDRRTEAFF. The DNA of the CDR3 is TGTGCCACCAGCAGAGATAGGAGGACTGAAGCTTTCTTT.

This chain uses TRBV12-3 or TRBV12-4 with TRBJ2-1, with D tentatively TRBD1 or TRBD2 (6 bases each). The V end was cut by 2 bases, the J end by 7 bases, with 12 bases between. The CDR3 runs 14 residues. In DNA form, the CDR3 reads TGTGCCAGCAGTTTACGGGGGCAGAGGAATGAGCAGTTCTTC. It codes for CASSLRGQRNEQFF.

The rearrangement joins TRBV25-1 to TRBJ1-1; the D is unclear. With 6 bases removed from V and 2 bases from J, the gap between germline ends came to 13 bases. Germline V gene sequence: CDR1 MGHDK, CDR2 SYGVNS. This CDR3 comprises 14 residues. The CDR3 DNA follows: TGTGCCAGCAGGATGGGAAGCTTAAACACTGAAGCTTTCTTT. This translates into CASRMGSLNTEAFF.

V usage is TRBV7-9 and J usage is TRBJ1-1, with a tentative D call TRBD1 (6 bases). The CDR3 has 14 residues. The germline V gene has CDR1 SEHNR and CDR2 FQNEAQ (reference sequence). V was clipped by 1 base and J by 4 bases, with 10 bases between them. As DNA, the CDR3 is TGTGCCAGCAGCTTAGTGGGGGCTGGCACTGAAGCTTTCTTT. It specifies CASSLVGAGTEAFF.